A selection of T cell receptor beta chains follows, all from one sample in a study of identical twins. TCRdb re-called the 5' RACE reads with MiXCR, one entry per CDR3 protein. The table has roughly 500,000 distinct CDR3 sequences, about 20% seen once. In addition, the sample was reused for a study of T cells expressing NK-cell markers.

The specimen sequenced was CD4+ T cells sorted from blood. The receptors were sampled from a young woman in good health. The CDR3 runs from the conserved cysteine through the conserved F or W. Fields, in order: clone size, D gene, V gene, J gene, CDR3 protein, CDR3 DNA. D genes are given only for firm matches. Clone size appears in some rows only: once, few, many, or a class for an expanded clone.

NA,NA,TRBV14,TRBJ2-1,CASSQPGTLHSYNEQFF,TGTGCCAGCAGCCAACCCGGGACGCTCCACTCCTACAATGAGCAGTTCTTC
NA,NA,TRBV5-1,TRBJ2-1,CASSLGGTLDNEQFF,TGCGCCAGCAGCTTGGGCGGGACCTTAGACAATGAGCAGTTCTTC
few,NA,TRBV20-1,TRBJ2-5,CSAKGSPGQEETQYF,TGCAGTGCTAAGGGGTCCCCAGGTCAGGAAGAGACCCAGTACTTC
NA,TRBD1,TRBV15,TRBJ2-1,CATAQTGGPNNEQFF,TGTGCCACAGCTCAGACAGGGGGCCCAAACAATGAGCAGTTCTTC
NA,NA,TRBV12-3/TRBV12-4,TRBJ2-1,CASSRVGPYNEQFF,TGTGCCAGCAGCCGAGTCGGGCCCTACAATGAGCAGTTCTTC
many,NA,TRBV20-1,TRBJ1-1,CSARDEGRWTEAFF,TGCAGTGCTAGAGATGAGGGCAGGTGGACTGAAGCTTTCTTT
NA,NA,TRBV27,TRBJ1-2,CASSFSDSHYGYTF,TGTGCCAGCAGTTTCTCGGACAGCCACTATGGCTACACCTTC
NA,NA,TRBV20-1,TRBJ1-4,CSLRGAGEKLFF,TGCAGTCTTCGGGGAGCTGGGGAAAAACTGTTTTTT
NA,NA,TRBV20-1,TRBJ2-1,CSALPTPRLFNEQFF,TGCAGTGCCTTACCGACCCCTCGGCTCTTTAATGAGCAGTTCTTC
few,TRBD2,TRBV25-1,TRBJ2-1,CASSVEIAGRYNEQFF,TGTGCCAGCAGTGTCGAGATAGCGGGACGCTACAATGAGCAGTTCTTC
few,TRBD2,TRBV15,TRBJ2-3,CAIQSGGGDTQYF,TGTGCCATCCAAAGCGGGGGCGGAGATACGCAGTATTTT
NA,NA,TRBV15,TRBJ2-5,CATSPRTPNPQETQYF,TGTGCCACCAGCCCACGGACACCGAACCCTCAAGAGACCCAGTACTTC
NA,NA,TRBV4-3,TRBJ2-7,CASSPQLRSEQYF,TGCGCCAGCAGCCCCCAACTCCGGAGCGAGCAGTACTTC
NA,NA,TRBV7-2,TRBJ2-1,CASSSRGISYNEQFF,TGTGCCAGCAGCTCCCGCGGGATCTCCTACAATGAGCAGTTCTTC
NA,NA,TRBV9,TRBJ2-6,CASSQTSSGANVLTF,TGTGCCAGCAGCCAGACCTCCTCTGGGGCCAACGTCCTGACTTTC
few,TRBD1,TRBV20-1,TRBJ1-1,CSARDSGTGYTEAFF,TGCAGTGCTAGAGATTCGGGGACAGGGTACACTGAAGCTTTCTTT
NA,TRBD1,TRBV11-3,TRBJ2-1,CASSPGSGTGDNEQFF,TGTGCCAGCAGCCCAGGTTCCGGGACAGGGGACAATGAGCAGTTCTTC
few,TRBD2,TRBV5-1,TRBJ2-2,CASSRPGTSGNSGELFF,TGCGCCAGCAGCCGTCCAGGGACTAGCGGAAATTCCGGGGAGCTGTTTTTT
NA,TRBD1,TRBV25-1,TRBJ2-3,CASSEWDRGQYF,TGTGCCAGCAGTGAATGGGACAGGGGACAGTATTTT
few,NA,TRBV12-3/TRBV12-4,TRBJ2-5,CASSPGPTGETQYF,TGTGCCAGCAGCCCAGGTCCCACGGGAGAGACCCAGTACTTC
few,NA,TRBV27,TRBJ1-1,CASSSAGPGTEAFF,TGTGCCAGCAGTTCGGCGGGGCCGGGGACTGAAGCTTTCTTT
few,NA,TRBV6-5,TRBJ2-3,CASSYTGTRSDTQYF,TGTGCCAGCAGTTATACGGGGACACGATCAGATACGCAGTATTTT
NA,NA,TRBV7-2,TRBJ2-1,CASSGTGREQFF,TGTGCCAGCAGCGGCACGGGGCGCGAGCAGTTCTTC
NA,NA,TRBV7-8,TRBJ2-1,CASSFLRGAYNEQFF,TGTGCCAGCAGCTTCCTACGAGGGGCTTACAATGAGCAGTTCTTC
NA,TRBD2,TRBV11-3,TRBJ2-1,CASSLGGTTPYNEQFF,TGTGCCAGCAGCTTAGGCGGGACTACCCCCTACAATGAGCAGTTCTTC
NA,NA,TRBV5-8,TRBJ2-5,CASSLGPQATQYF,TGTGCCAGCAGCTTGGGGCCACAAGCGACCCAGTACTTC
NA,TRBD1,TRBV5-1,TRBJ2-5,CASSLPTGGSETQYF,TGCGCCAGCAGCCTCCCGACAGGGGGGTCGGAGACCCAGTACTTC
NA,TRBD1,TRBV7-9,TRBJ1-2,CASSLAGTGVLYGYTF,TGTGCCAGCAGCTTAGCCGGGACAGGGGTCCTCTATGGCTACACCTTC
medium-sized,NA,TRBV20-1,TRBJ2-3,CSARDYNGNTQYF,TGCAGTGCTAGAGATTATAACGGAAATACGCAGTATTTT
NA,NA,TRBV6-5,TRBJ2-7,CASSYSLVAEQYF,TGTGCCAGCAGTTACTCGTTAGTAGCCGAGCAGTACTTC
NA,NA,TRBV10-3,TRBJ2-3,CAISPSGAGTDTQYF,TGTGCCATCAGCCCAAGTGGGGCGGGCACAGATACGCAGTATTTT
NA,NA,TRBV5-1,TRBJ2-7,CASSWGRPTSYEQYF,TGCGCCAGCAGTTGGGGACGGCCTACCTCCTACGAGCAGTACTTC
NA,NA,TRBV7-2,TRBJ2-4,CASSLGRLNIQYF,TGTGCCAGCAGCTTAGGCAGGCTAAACATTCAGTACTTC
few,NA,TRBV20-1,TRBJ2-6,CSVRSRSSGANVLTF,TGCAGTGTCCGATCAAGGAGCTCTGGGGCCAACGTCCTGACTTTC
NA,TRBD1,TRBV10-3,TRBJ1-2,CAITRDRGHGYTF,TGTGCCATCACACGGGACAGGGGCCATGGCTACACCTTC
few,NA,TRBV5-1,TRBJ2-7,CASSLSRGPSSYEQYF,TGCGCCAGCAGCTTGAGTCGGGGGCCGAGCTCCTACGAGCAGTACTTC
few,TRBD1,TRBV7-9,TRBJ2-4,CASSLSTGGNIQYF,TGTGCCAGCAGCTTATCTACAGGGGGGAACATTCAGTACTTC
NA,NA,TRBV6-5,TRBJ2-5,CASSYSQGARAQYF,TGTGCCAGCAGTTACTCTCAAGGGGCGAGGGCCCAGTACTTC
NA,NA,TRBV12-3/TRBV12-4,TRBJ1-1,CASIVLGGARTEAFF,TGTGCCAGCATCGTTTTGGGGGGAGCTCGAACTGAAGCTTTCTTT
NA,TRBD2,TRBV11-2,TRBJ2-5,CASSLRGLSGSYQETQYF,TGTGCCAGCAGCCTCCGGGGGCTGAGCGGGAGTTACCAAGAGACCCAGTACTTC
few,TRBD2,TRBV7-7,TRBJ2-3,CASSATSGRTDTQYF,TGTGCCAGCAGCGCGACTAGCGGGCGCACAGATACGCAGTATTTT
few,TRBD1,TRBV20-1,TRBJ2-7,CSARDGTGATYEQYF,TGCAGTGCTAGAGACGGGACAGGGGCTACCTACGAGCAGTACTTC
NA,NA,TRBV11-3,TRBJ1-1,CASSFSGESTEAFF,TGTGCCAGCAGCTTTTCAGGGGAAAGCACTGAAGCTTTCTTT
NA,TRBD1,TRBV7-9,TRBJ2-3,CASTPGTGRTDTQYF,TGTGCCAGCACTCCCGGGACAGGTCGCACAGATACGCAGTATTTT
NA,NA,TRBV13,TRBJ2-2,CASSLALTGELFF,TGTGCCAGCAGCTTAGCCCTCACCGGGGAGCTGTTTTTT
few,NA,TRBV6-5,TRBJ2-3,CASSSGLKWASTDTQYF,TGTGCCAGCAGTTCTGGCCTCAAATGGGCTAGCACAGATACGCAGTATTTT
few,NA,TRBV20-1,TRBJ1-2,CSASATNYGYTF,TGCAGTGCGAGCGCGACAAACTATGGCTACACCTTC
NA,NA,TRBV18,TRBJ1-1,CASSPQTLRNTEAFF,TGTGCCAGCTCACCCCAGACCCTCCGGAACACTGAAGCTTTCTTT
NA,TRBD1,TRBV20-1,TRBJ1-5,CSARDRGAGGVQPQHF,TGCAGTGCTAGAGATCGAGGGGCAGGGGGCGTTCAGCCCCAGCATTTT
many,NA,TRBV6-1,TRBJ1-3,CASSPQGKGNTIYF,TGTGCCAGCAGCCCACAGGGAAAAGGAAACACCATATATTTT
many,TRBD2,TRBV20-1,TRBJ2-1,CSARDGDYSTFF,TGCAGTGCTAGAGATGGGGACTATTCCACGTTCTTC
NA,NA,TRBV20-1,TRBJ2-4,CSAPTWDIQYF,TGCAGTGCTCCCACCTGGGACATTCAGTACTTC
many,NA,TRBV5-1,TRBJ1-6,CASSLDHERVGPLHF,TGCGCCAGCAGCTTAGACCACGAGAGGGTCGGGCCCCTCCACTTT
NA,NA,TRBV7-3,TRBJ2-6,CASSLGSVVSGANVLTF,TGTGCCAGCAGCTTAGGCTCGGTCGTCTCTGGGGCCAACGTCCTGACTTTC
NA,TRBD2,TRBV6-1,TRBJ2-1,CASSPTGLTYNEQFF,TGTGCCAGCAGTCCCACGGGACTAACCTACAATGAGCAGTTCTTC
NA,TRBD2,TRBV20-1,TRBJ2-3,CSAELAGGPAQYF,TGCAGTGCGGAACTAGCGGGAGGGCCGGCGCAGTATTTT
NA,NA,TRBV6-5,TRBJ1-3,CASSYGGAGNTIYF,TGTGCCAGCAGTTACGGGGGGGCTGGAAACACCATATATTTT
many,NA,TRBV20-1,TRBJ1-2,CSASLTARGGYTF,TGCAGTGCTAGTCTCACGGCCAGGGGTGGCTACACCTTC
NA,NA,TRBV11-3,TRBJ2-2,CASSWRGELFF,TGTGCCAGCAGCTGGCGCGGGGAGCTGTTTTTT